This T cell receptor (beta chain) was recovered during a study of CD8 T cells in Susac syndrome. The RNA input was 0.5 to 1 ug, and it was reverse transcribed with random hexamers. TCRdb called the immunoSEQ multiplex PCR reads again in MiXCR, with one record for every CDR3 protein. The table has approximately 180,000 distinct CDR3 sequences, 90% to 95% seen once. It was negative isolation that provided the CD8+ and CD4+ T cells, whereas TEMRA cells were enriched by FACS. Germline CDR1 is SGHRS and CDR2 is YFSETQ. The CDR3 loop spans 14 amino acids. Trimming took 0 bases from V and 1 from J, leaving 7 bases between them.

This TCR was sampled from a human donor with Susac syndrome. The specimen was CD4+ T cells from PBMCs. The chain is built from TRBV5-1 and TRBJ1-1; D not certain. The DNA for the CDR3 is TGCGCCAGCAGCTTGGGGGAGAGGAACACTGAAGCTTTCTTT. Its translation is CASSLGERNTEAFF.